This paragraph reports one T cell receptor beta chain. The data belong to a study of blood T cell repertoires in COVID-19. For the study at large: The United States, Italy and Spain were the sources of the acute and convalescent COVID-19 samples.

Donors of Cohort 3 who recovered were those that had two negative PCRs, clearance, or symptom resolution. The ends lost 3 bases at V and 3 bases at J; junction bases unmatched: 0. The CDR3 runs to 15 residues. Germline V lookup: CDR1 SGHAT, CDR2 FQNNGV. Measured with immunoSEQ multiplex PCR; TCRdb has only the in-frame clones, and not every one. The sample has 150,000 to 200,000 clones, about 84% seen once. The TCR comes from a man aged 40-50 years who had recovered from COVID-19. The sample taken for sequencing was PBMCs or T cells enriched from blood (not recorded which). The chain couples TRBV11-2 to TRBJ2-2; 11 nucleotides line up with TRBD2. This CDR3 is CASSFSGGDTGELFF. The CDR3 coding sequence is TGTGCCAGCAGCTTTAGCGGGGGGGACACCGGGGAGCTGTTTTTT.